This TCR beta chain was documented in a study of T cell repertoires in cytomegalovirus infection. Broader study findings: It was HLA-C-restricted CMV-specific TCR beta clonotypes that dominated the response ex vivo. Using cumulative public TCR beta family frequency, the authors identified those who carried CMV together with the relevant HLA.

Germline V CDR1 and CDR2: SQVTM, ANQGSEA. V shed 6 bases and J shed 6 bases, with 20 bases lying between them. The CDR3 extends over 14 amino acids. Comment on this clonotype: Its target is not known.

TCRdb itself ran the reads through MiXCR, one entry per CDR3 protein. Counted here are roughly 250,000 distinct CDR3 sequences, over 9% occurring once; the ten biggest clones make up approximately 1.6%. V gene TRBV29-1 combines with J gene TRBJ1-1, with D perhaps TRBD1 (6 bases). This TCR derives from a human donor in good health (CMV status not recorded). Some clones in this sample may be carry-over from other donors' samples. Sequenced sample: PBMCs. CDR3 nucleotide sequence: TGCAGCGTCGCAAAAATCCCAGGGGTCCCTGAAGCTTTCTTT. Amino acids: CSVAKIPGVPEAFF.